This TCR beta chain was sequenced in a study of response to subunit inactivated influenza vaccine. TCRdb redid the calling of the RT-PCR reads with MiXCR, one entry per CDR3 protein. The sample carries 150,000 to 200,000 distinct CDR3 sequences, approximately 12% recorded once. A further study also used this sample, focusing on T cells expressing NK-cell markers. That paper notes: The TCR beta cDNA came from 5'RACE template switching with UMIs. Just one sequenced donor of eight was HCMV-seronegative, while seven were seropositive. Within several experiments, an anti-gamma-delta TCR antibody kept the sorting limited to alpha-beta TCR T cells. Of the CD8+ T cells in roughly 6 donors, about 1.0-7.0% belonged to dominant NKG2C+ clonotypes. Once again these clonotypes came out on top in the CD3+CD56-NKG2C+ fraction of four donors.

The sequencing here drew on CD8+ T cells sorted from PBMCs, taken approximately 13 days after vaccination. The TCR comes from a man aged 45-65 years who received an inactivated influenza vaccine.

The CDR3 reads CSAPHPGYYNEQFF. The CDR3 nucleotides read TGCAGTGCTCCCCATCCGGGATATTACAATGAGCAGTTCTTC. The chain links TRBV20-1 to TRBJ2-1, with a tentative D call TRBD2 (5 bases). V gave up 5 bases and J gave up 4 bases, with 15 bases separating them. Germline V gives CDR1 DFQATT, CDR2 SNEGSKA (reference sequence). The CDR3 length is 14 residues.